This T cell receptor (beta chain) was captured by sequencing in a study of Ad26.COV2.S vaccination and SARS-CoV-2 variants. General study findings and limits: Relative to placebo recipients, vaccine recipients exhibited elevated spike-specific TCR breadth.

Trimming left V 5 bases short and J 1 base short, with 14 bases between. The germline CDR1 and CDR2 sequences are SGHTA and FQGNSA. The CDR3 totals 15 residues. Documented treatment: roughly 19 received Ad26.COV2.S at low or high dose, single or two shots; about 5 received placebo; per-sample allocation not given. On day 63 after the first injection, vaccine and placebo recipients gave samples. Profiling relied on immunoSEQ multiplex PCR, and the TCRdb table lists in-frame clones only, not all of them. The sample gives 320,000 or so clones, about 90% of which show up once; approximately 5% is in the top ten. Note on this clone: Its antigen is not identified.

Specimen: peripheral blood, collected in a trial of Ad26.COV2.S vaccine versus placebo. This sequence joins TRBV7-2 and TRBJ1-1, with D possibly matching TRBD1 (5 bases). The TCR originated in a person aged 18-65 years who received the Ad26.COV2.S COVID-19 vaccine or a placebo. DNA for the CDR3: TGTGCCAGCAGCCAGAAATCGGGACGGAACACTGAAGCTTTCTTT. Its protein product is CASSQKSGRNTEAFF. Looking up the rest from reference TRBV7-2 and TRBJ1-1 gives the full variable domain: GAGVSQSPSNKVTEKGKDVELRCDPISGHTALYWYRQSLGQGLEFLIYFQGNSAPDKSGLPSDRFSAERTGGSVSTLTIQRTQQEDSAVYLCASSQKSGRNTEAFFGQGTRLTVV.